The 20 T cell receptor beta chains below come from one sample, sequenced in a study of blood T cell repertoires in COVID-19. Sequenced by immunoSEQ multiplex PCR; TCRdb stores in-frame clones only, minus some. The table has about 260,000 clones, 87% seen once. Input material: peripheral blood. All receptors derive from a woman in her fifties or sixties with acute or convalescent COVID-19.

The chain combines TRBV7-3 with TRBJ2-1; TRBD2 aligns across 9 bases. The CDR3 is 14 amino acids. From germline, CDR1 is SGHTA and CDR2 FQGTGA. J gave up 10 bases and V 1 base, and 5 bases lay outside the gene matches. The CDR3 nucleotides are TGTGCCAGCAGCTTAAATAGCGGGAGAGGGGAGCAGTTCTTC. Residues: CASSLNSGRGEQFF.

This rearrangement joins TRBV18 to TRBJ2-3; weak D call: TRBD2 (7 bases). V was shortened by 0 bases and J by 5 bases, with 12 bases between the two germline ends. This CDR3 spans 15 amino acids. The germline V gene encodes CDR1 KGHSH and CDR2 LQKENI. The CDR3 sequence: CASSPPGGRIDTQYF. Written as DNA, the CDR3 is TGTGCCAGCTCACCACCGGGGGGGCGCATAGATACGCAGTATTTT.

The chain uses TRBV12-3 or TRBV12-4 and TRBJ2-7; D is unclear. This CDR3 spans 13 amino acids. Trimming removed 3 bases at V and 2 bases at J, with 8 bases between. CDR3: CASSFRSPYEQYF. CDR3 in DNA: TGTGCCAGCAGTTTCCGGTCGCCCTACGAGCAGTACTTC.

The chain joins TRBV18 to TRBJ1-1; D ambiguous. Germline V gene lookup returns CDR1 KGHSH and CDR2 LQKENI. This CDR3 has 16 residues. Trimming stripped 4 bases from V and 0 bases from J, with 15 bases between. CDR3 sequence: CASSREAATLNTEAFF. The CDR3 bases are TGTGCCAGCTCACGAGAAGCGGCGACCTTGAACACTGAAGCTTTCTTT.

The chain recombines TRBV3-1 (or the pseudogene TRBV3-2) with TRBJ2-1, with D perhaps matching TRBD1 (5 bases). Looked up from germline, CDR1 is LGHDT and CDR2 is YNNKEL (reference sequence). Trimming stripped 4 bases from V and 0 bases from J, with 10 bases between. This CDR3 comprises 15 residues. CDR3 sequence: CASSLTTDSYNEQFF. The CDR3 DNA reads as TGTGCCAGCAGCCTCACGACAGACTCCTACAATGAGCAGTTCTTC.

CDR3 region: CASSVGQTSGNTIYF. CDR3 sequence (DNA): TGCGCCAGCAGCGTAGGACAGACCTCTGGAAACACCATATATTTT. The V and J genes are TRBV5-1 and TRBJ1-3, with D perhaps TRBD1 (6 bases). Germline lookup yields CDR1 SGHRS and CDR2 YFSETQ. V lost 4 bases, J lost 0 bases, and 11 bases lay in between. This CDR3 has 15 amino acids.

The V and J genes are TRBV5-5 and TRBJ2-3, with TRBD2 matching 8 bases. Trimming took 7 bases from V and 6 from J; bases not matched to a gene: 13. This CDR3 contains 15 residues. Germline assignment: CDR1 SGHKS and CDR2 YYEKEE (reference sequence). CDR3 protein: CASGTPAGAGDTQYF. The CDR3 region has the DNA TGTGCCAGCGGGACCCCAGCGGGAGCCGGGGATACGCAGTATTTT.

This CDR3 reads CASSLEAPGYGYTF. The CDR3 DNA reads as TGTGCCAGCAGCTTGGAAGCCCCGGGCTATGGCTACACCTTC. The chain recombines TRBV7-2 with TRBJ1-2; D gene unclear. Germline loops: CDR1 SGHTA, CDR2 FQGNSA. V was cut by 3 bases and J by 4 bases, with 12 bases left in between. This CDR3 is built from 14 residues.

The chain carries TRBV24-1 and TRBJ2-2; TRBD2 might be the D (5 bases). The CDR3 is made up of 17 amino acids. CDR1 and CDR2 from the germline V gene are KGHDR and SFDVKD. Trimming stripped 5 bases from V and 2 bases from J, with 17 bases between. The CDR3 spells CATSAWTRGSNTGELFF. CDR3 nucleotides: TGTGCCACCAGTGCATGGACCCGTGGGAGCAACACCGGGGAGCTGTTTTTT.

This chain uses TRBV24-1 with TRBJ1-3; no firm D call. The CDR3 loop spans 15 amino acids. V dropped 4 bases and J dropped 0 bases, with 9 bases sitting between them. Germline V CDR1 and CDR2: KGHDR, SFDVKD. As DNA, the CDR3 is TGTGCCACCAGTGACGGACTTGGCTCTGGAAACACCATATATTTT. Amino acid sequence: CATSDGLGSGNTIYF.

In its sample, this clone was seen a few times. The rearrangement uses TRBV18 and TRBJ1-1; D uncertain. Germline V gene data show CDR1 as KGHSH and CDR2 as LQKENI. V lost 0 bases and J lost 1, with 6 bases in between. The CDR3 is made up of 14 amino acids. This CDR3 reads CASSPPNKNTEAFF. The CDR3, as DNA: TGTGCCAGCTCACCACCGAACAAGAACACTGAAGCTTTCTTT.

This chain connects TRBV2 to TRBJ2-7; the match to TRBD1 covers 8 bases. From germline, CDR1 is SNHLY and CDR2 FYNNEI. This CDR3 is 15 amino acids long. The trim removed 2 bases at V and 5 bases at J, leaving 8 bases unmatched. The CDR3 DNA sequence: TGTGCCAGCAGTGAATTACAGGGGGTTTCTGACGAGCAGTACTTC. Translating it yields CASSELQGVSDEQYF. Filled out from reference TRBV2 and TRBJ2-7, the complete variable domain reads EPEVTQTPSHQVTQMGQEVILRCVPISNHLYFYWYRQILGQKVEFLVSFYNNEISEKSEIFDDQFSVERPDGSNFTLKIRSTKLEDSAMYFCASSELQGVSDEQYFGPGTRLTVT.

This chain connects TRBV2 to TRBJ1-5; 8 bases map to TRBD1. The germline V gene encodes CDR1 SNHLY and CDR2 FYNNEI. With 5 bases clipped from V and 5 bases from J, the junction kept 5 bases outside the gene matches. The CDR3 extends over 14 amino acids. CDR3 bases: TGTGCCAGCAGTCAACAGGGGGGACATCAGCCCCAGCATTTT. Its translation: CASSQQGGHQPQHF.

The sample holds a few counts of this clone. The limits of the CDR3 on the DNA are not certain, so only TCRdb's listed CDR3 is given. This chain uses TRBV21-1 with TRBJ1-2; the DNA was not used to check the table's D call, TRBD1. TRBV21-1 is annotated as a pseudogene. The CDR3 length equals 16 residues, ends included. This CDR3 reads CASSKFGTGAQYGYTF.

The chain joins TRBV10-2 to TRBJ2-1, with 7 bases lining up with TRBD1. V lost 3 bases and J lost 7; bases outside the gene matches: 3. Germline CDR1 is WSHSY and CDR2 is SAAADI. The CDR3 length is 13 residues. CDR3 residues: CASSDPQGNEQFF. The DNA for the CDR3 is TGCGCCAGCAGTGACCCACAGGGGAATGAGCAGTTCTTC.

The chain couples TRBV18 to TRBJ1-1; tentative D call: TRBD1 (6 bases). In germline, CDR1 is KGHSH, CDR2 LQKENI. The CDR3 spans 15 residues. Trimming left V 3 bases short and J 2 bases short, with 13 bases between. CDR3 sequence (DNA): TGTGCCAGCTCACCCCCGACAGGTACAAACACTGAAGCTTTCTTT. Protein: CASSPPTGTNTEAFF.

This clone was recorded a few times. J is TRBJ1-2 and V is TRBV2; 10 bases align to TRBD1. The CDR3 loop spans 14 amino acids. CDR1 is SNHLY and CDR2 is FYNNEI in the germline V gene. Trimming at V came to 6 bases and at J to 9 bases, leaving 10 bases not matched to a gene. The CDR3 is CASSSTGTGVSYTF. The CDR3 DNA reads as TGTGCCAGCAGCTCTACCGGGACAGGGGTTAGCTACACCTTC.

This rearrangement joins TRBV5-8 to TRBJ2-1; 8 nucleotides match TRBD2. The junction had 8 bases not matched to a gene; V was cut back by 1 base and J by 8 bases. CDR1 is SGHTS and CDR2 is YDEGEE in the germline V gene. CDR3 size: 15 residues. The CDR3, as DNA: TGTGCCAGCAGCTTGTATCGACTAGCGTCGGATGAGCAGTTCTTC. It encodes CASSLYRLASDEQFF. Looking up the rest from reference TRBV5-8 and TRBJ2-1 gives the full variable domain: EAGVTQSPTHLIKTRGQQATLRCSPISGHTSVYWYQQALGLGLQFLLWYDEGEERNRGNFPPRFSGRQFPNYSSELNVNALELEDSALYLCASSLYRLASDEQFFGPGTRLTVL.

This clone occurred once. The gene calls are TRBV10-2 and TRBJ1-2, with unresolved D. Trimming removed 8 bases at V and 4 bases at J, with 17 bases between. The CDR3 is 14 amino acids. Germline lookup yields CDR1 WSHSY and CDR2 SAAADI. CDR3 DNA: TGCGCCAGCGGTCGAAGCGGGTCCGGCTATGGCTACACCTTC. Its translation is CASGRSGSGYGYTF.

The CDR3 coding sequence is TGTGCCAGCAGGCTTGACTCTAGCGGTCGTCACTACGAGCAGTACTTC. Residues: CASRLDSSGRHYEQYF. The rearrangement uses TRBV27 and TRBJ2-7; 7 nucleotides align to TRBD2. Germline CDR1 is MNHEY and CDR2 is SMNVEV (reference sequence). This CDR3 has 16 amino acids. Trimming removed 6 bases from V and 3 bases from J; junction bases left unmatched: 14.